Listed here are 17 T cell receptor beta chains from one sample, sequenced in a study of blood T cell repertoires in COVID-19. Method: immunoSEQ multiplex PCR; TCRdb's copy keeps in-frame clones and lacks some. This sample has nearly 250,000 clones; around 80% occur once, and the top ten carry under 2%. Sequenced: peripheral blood. Receptors originate from a woman of 80 years or more with acute or convalescent COVID-19.

There are a few counts of this clone. The V call is TRBV5-1, the J call TRBJ1-2, with 9 nucleotides matching TRBD1. The junction had 12 bases not matched to a gene; V was cut back by 2 bases and J by 4 bases. The CDR3 has 17 residues. Germline CDR1 and CDR2: SGHRS and YFSETQ. This CDR3 reads CASSLTGGRDTFYGYTF. The CDR3, as DNA: TGCGCCAGCAGCTTAACAGGGGGCCGAGACACCTTCTATGGCTACACCTTC.

This clone occurred many times. The V call is TRBV28, the J call TRBJ1-1; D is perhaps TRBD1 (6 bases). The CDR3 consists of 11 residues. Between the trimmed V and J ends, which lost 10 bases and 2 bases, there was a span of 8 bases. The germline V gene has CDR1 MDHEN and CDR2 SYDVKM. CDR3 amino acids: CATGDNTEAFF. CDR3 nucleotides: TGTGCCACAGGGGATAACACTGAAGCTTTCTTT.

V gene TRBV24-1 combines with J gene TRBJ1-2; TRBD1 matches 7 bases. Looked up from germline, CDR1 is KGHDR and CDR2 is SFDVKD. Unmatched junction bases numbered 3, after V lost 3 bases and J lost 6 bases. The CDR3 runs to 13 residues. For the CDR3, the DNA is TGTGCCACCAGTGATGGGGACAGAGATGGCTACACCTTC. This codes for CATSDGDRDGYTF.

This chain links TRBV10-3 with TRBJ2-1; a possible D gene is TRBD2 (7 bases). Germline-derived CDR1 and CDR2 are ENHRY and SYGVKD. The CDR3 loop spans 15 amino acids. V lost 2 bases and J lost 5, with 13 bases in between. The CDR3 loop reads CAISERTGGNNEQFF. CDR3 in DNA: TGTGCCATCAGTGAGCGGACGGGGGGCAACAATGAGCAGTTCTTC.

The chain combines TRBV18 with TRBJ2-3, with D perhaps matching TRBD2 (7 bases). Germline-derived CDR1 and CDR2 are KGHSH and LQKENI. The CDR3 extends over 15 amino acids. Trimming stripped 2 bases from V and 4 bases from J, with 13 bases between. CDR3: CASSPGGSGADTQYF. The CDR3 coding sequence is TGTGCCAGCTCACCAGGGGGCAGCGGGGCAGATACGCAGTATTTT.

The chain is built from TRBV19 and TRBJ1-3; TRBD1 might be the D (5 bases). V was pared by 4 bases and J by 6 bases, with 16 bases between. The germline gives CDR1 LNHDA, CDR2 SQIVND (reference sequence). This CDR3 contains 15 residues. Here the CDR3 reads CASSTPGTTLNTIYF. DNA of the CDR3: TGTGCCAGTAGTACACCAGGGACTACGCTAAACACCATATATTTT.

This clone has only a few counts. This chain joins TRBV6-1 and TRBJ1-5; 7 positions agree with TRBD1. The J segment lost 0 bases and the V segment lost 1 base, leaving 3 bases of the junction unmatched. The CDR3 covers 16 residues. Germline V CDR1 and CDR2: MNHNS, SASEGT. CDR3 nucleotide sequence: TGTGCCAGCAGTGAAGAGGGGGCGTATAGCAATCAGCCCCAGCATTTT. Protein: CASSEEGAYSNQPQHF.

The chain carries TRBV5-5 and TRBJ1-5; 9 positions match TRBD1. The CDR3 has 15 amino acids. Germline values: CDR1 SGHKS, CDR2 YYEKEE (reference sequence). The junction had 5 bases not matched to a gene; V was cut back by 2 bases and J by 5 bases. CDR3 sequence (DNA): TGTGCCAGCAGCTTTCTGGGACAGGGTCATCAGCCCCAGCATTTT. Translation gives CASSFLGQGHQPQHF. The full variable domain, in which reference TRBV5-5 and TRBJ1-5 provide the parts outside the CDR3, is DAGVTQSPTHLIKTRGQQVTLRCSPISGHKSVSWYQQVLGQGPQFIFQYYEKEERGRGNFPDRFSARQFPNYSSELNVNALLLGDSALYLCASSFLGQGHQPQHFGDGTRLSIL.

A note on this clone: Distinct nucleotide sequences in the sample also encode this CDR3. The chain is built from TRBV5-1 and TRBJ2-3, with 10 positions matching TRBD2. The V and J ends lost 4 bases and 0 bases, in that order; junction bases with no gene match: 2. The CDR3 loop spans 15 amino acids. Germline V gene lookup returns CDR1 SGHRS and CDR2 YFSETQ. The CDR3 DNA reads as TGCGCCAGCAGCCGACTAGCGGGTAGCACAGATACGCAGTATTTT. Translating gives CASSRLAGSTDTQYF.

This rearrangement joins TRBV7-2 to TRBJ1-5; D is unresolved. The CDR3 runs to 13 residues. The V gene lost 1 base and the J gene lost 4 bases, with 5 bases spanning the gap. CDR1 and CDR2 (germline): SGHTA, FQGNSA. The CDR3 reads CASSLDKNQPQHF. CDR3 coding DNA: TGTGCCAGCAGCTTAGACAAAAATCAGCCCCAGCATTTT.

The chain uses TRBV6-4 and TRBJ1-2; D is possibly TRBD1 (5 bases). The CDR3 sequence is 14 residues long. The germline V gene encodes CDR1 MRHNA and CDR2 SNTAGT. V gave up 5 bases and J gave up 0 bases, with 10 bases separating them. The CDR3 DNA follows: TGTGCCAGCAGTCCAACGGGGGCTAACTATGGCTACACCTTC. Residues: CASSPTGANYGYTF.

The table lists this clone with a few counts. The CDR3 nucleotides are TGTGCCATCTCGGAGGGAGGAACTGAAGCTTTCTTT. This gives the protein CAISEGGTEAFF. V is TRBV10-3 and J is TRBJ1-1; D gene uncertain. This CDR3 spans 12 amino acids. Looked up from germline, CDR1 is ENHRY and CDR2 is SYGVKD. The germline V and J ends were trimmed by 8 bases and 5 bases, with 12 bases remaining between them.

Comment on this clone: The same CDR3 is also encoded by other DNA sequences in this sample. J is TRBJ1-1 and V is TRBV7-2, with D perhaps TRBD1 (6 bases). The ends were cut back, 6 bases at V and 1 base at J, with 9 bases in the middle. CDR1 and CDR2 (germline): SGHTA, FQGNSA. The length of the CDR3 is 13 residues. CDR3 in amino acids: CASSPQGNTEAFF. CDR3 in DNA: TGTGCCAGCAGTCCACAGGGGAACACTGAAGCTTTCTTT.

The chain employs TRBV5-6 and TRBJ1-3; D call uncertain. CDR1 and CDR2 (germline): SGHDT, YYEEEE. The CDR3 has 13 amino acids. Trimming removed 0 bases at V and 8 bases at J, with 9 bases between. The CDR3 sequence is CASSLDQQDTIYF. CDR3 nucleotide sequence: TGTGCCAGCAGCTTGGATCAGCAGGACACCATATATTTT.

The chain combines TRBV10-1 with TRBJ2-7; D gene ambiguous. CDR3 size: 15 residues. Germline loops: CDR1 WNHNN, CDR2 SYGVQD (reference sequence). V was cut by 0 bases and J by 1 base, with 10 bases left in between. This chain's CDR3 is CASSESSPVSYEQYF. The CDR3 bases are TGCGCCAGCAGTGAGTCTAGTCCGGTATCCTACGAGCAGTACTTC.

The sample holds a few counts of this clone. This chain links TRBV5-6 with TRBJ2-2; 7 bases line up with TRBD1. This CDR3 spans 15 amino acids. The V and J ends lost 4 bases and 2 bases, in that order; junction bases with no gene match: 5. CDR1 and CDR2 (germline): SGHDT, YYEEEE. The CDR3 region has the DNA TGTGCCAGCAGCCAGACAGGGTTTAACACCGGGGAGCTGTTTTTT. Its protein product is CASSQTGFNTGELFF.

The chain uses TRBV6-5 and TRBJ1-4; TRBD1 is a possible D gene (5 bases). Germline V gene data show CDR1 as MNHEY and CDR2 as SVGAGI. The CDR3 length is 14 residues. Trimming cost V 5 bases and J 8 bases, with 15 bases left between them. The CDR3 nucleotides are TGTGCCAGCAGTCACCGGGGCGGGAAGGAAAAACTGTTTTTT. Its translation is CASSHRGGKEKLFF.